This TCR beta chain was identified during a study of T cell responses to AZD1222 COVID-19 vaccine. Findings of the study overall: Regions left unmutated in variants are reportedly the target of nearly half of spike-specific TCRs. Just six or seven AZD1222 recipients tested seropositive at baseline.

Concerning this clone itself: No antigen is known for it.

V lost 4 bases and J lost 4, with 11 bases in between. The CDR3 sequence is 15 residues long. Germline loops: CDR1 SGHDN, CDR2 FVKESK. Only in-frame clones appear in the TCRdb table, and some are missing; sequencing was by immunoSEQ multiplex PCR. The sample holds more than 95,000 clones, about 88% seen once. The clonotype was recovered from an adult who received the AZD1222 COVID-19 vaccine. V and J are TRBV14 and TRBJ1-6, with D perhaps TRBD1 (6 bases). The source was peripheral blood, collected 28 days after the second AZD1222 dose. CDR3 nucleotides: TGTGCCAGCAGCCTCGGACAGATATATAATTCACCCCTCCACTTT. Its protein product is CASSLGQIYNSPLHF.